This TCR beta chain was profiled in a study of human T cells and chemical hapten exposure. In TCRdb, the RACE reads were re-called with MiXCR into one record per CDR3 protein. This sample has fewer than 300,000 distinct CDR3 sequences; around 9.3% occur once, and the top ten carry around 2.5%. The sample's time point: pre-sensitization, week 0. The treatment was: therapeutic diphenylcyclopropenone sensitization with weekly scalp DPC. Non-pregnant alopecia patients aged 18 to 70, suitable for DPC therapy. Findings of the study overall: Counts of expanded TCRs at PT1 were positively correlated with patch test score. Significantly more large CDR3 similarity clusters arose among expanded TCRs than among controls.

On this clonotype: As yet, its antigen is unknown.

The CDR3 has 12 residues. CDR1 and CDR2 (germline): SEHNR, FQNEAQ (reference sequence). V was pared by 6 bases and J by 6 bases, with 12 bases between. Sequences were derived from whole blood, sampled in connection with sensitization to the hapten diphenylcyclopropenone (DPC). The chain is built from TRBV7-9 and TRBJ2-7; D is perhaps TRBD1 (6 bases). The receptor was isolated from a middle-aged woman with alopecia areata. Some clones in this sample may be carry-over from other donors' samples. CDR3 protein: CASRSGTFEQYF. CDR3 bases: TGTGCCAGCAGGTCCGGGACATTCGAGCAGTACTTC.